This T cell receptor (beta chain) appears in the sequencing data of a study of cytomegalovirus exposure and HLA in healthy donors. The PCR used 60 Vbeta and 13 Jbeta primers. The data were produced by immunoSEQ multiplex PCR, yet TCRdb's version contains in-frame clones alone and is incomplete. The sample holds about 200,000 clones, 79% seen once. Trimming took off 2 bases at V and 6 bases at J, with 5 bases between the two ends. Germline CDR1 reads KGHSH; CDR2 reads LQKENI. The CDR3 has 12 amino acids. This chain uses TRBV18 with TRBJ2-1; D is unresolved. The TCR originated in a girl aged 5 to 17 in good health and CMV-seropositive. Sequencing was done on a sample of PBMCs. The CDR3 sequence is CASSPSGNEQFF. The DNA for the CDR3 is TGTGCCAGCTCACCATCCGGCAATGAGCAGTTCTTC.